The 21 T cell receptor beta chains below all came from one sample that was sequenced in a study of T cells in Graves' hyperthyroidism and ophthalmopathy. Authors of the study amplified TCR beta CDR3 regions from RNA transcripts. HTBI primers drove first-round RT-PCR of the TCR CDR3. TCRdb reprocessed the multiplex PCR reads via MiXCR and lists one record per CDR3 protein. The sample lists roughly 600,000 distinct CDR3 sequences; roughly 15% were seen once. The sequencing sample was made of blood. Source of these receptors: a woman in her forties or fifties with Graves' ophthalmopathy.

This clonotype was detected ten times or more. V is TRBV28 and J is TRBJ1-2, with no clear D. The CDR3 is 15 amino acids. Trimming shortened V by 3 bases and J by 0 bases, and 11 bases separated the two germline ends. Germline V CDR1 and CDR2: MDHEN, SYDVKM. The CDR3 nucleotides are TGTGCCAGCAGTTTGCAGACGCCAGCTAACTATGGCTACACCTTC. This gives the protein CASSLQTPANYGYTF.

The J gene is TRBJ2-7, the V gene TRBV20-1, with unresolved D. Germline V gene sequence: CDR1 DFQATT, CDR2 SNEGSKA (reference sequence). CDR3 length: 11 amino acids. The V end lost 3 bases, the J end lost 3 bases, and 6 bases lay between the germline ends. CDR3 loop: CSASGYYEQYF. As DNA, the CDR3 is TGCAGTGCTAGCGGGTACTACGAGCAGTACTTC.

This chain uses TRBV28 with TRBJ1-4, with TRBD1 as a possible D gene (5 bases). The germline V gene encodes CDR1 MDHEN and CDR2 SYDVKM. The CDR3 totals 14 residues. Trimming removed 8 bases at V and 8 bases at J, with 18 bases between. DNA of the CDR3: TGTGCCAGCCGACGGAGTTTCGGGGGGGAAAAACTGTTTTTT. Translation gives CASRRSFGGEKLFF.

Remarks on this clonotype: Germline is not matched at one junction end, which may reflect a read error. This chain links TRBV28 with TRBJ1-5, with D maybe TRBD1 (5 bases). CDR1 and CDR2 (germline): MDHEN, SYDVKM. The CDR3 loop spans 15 amino acids. The CDR3 sequence: CASSPTENSDQPQHF. CDR3 coding DNA: TGTGCCAGCAGTCCGACAGAAAATAGCGATCAGCCCCAGCATTTT. The full variable domain, with the rest looked up from reference TRBV28 and TRBJ1-5, is DVKVTQSSRYLVKRTGEKVFLECVQDMDHENMFWYRQDPGLGLRLIYFSYDVKMKEKGDIPEGYSVSREKKERFSLILESASTNQTSMYLCASSPTENSDQPQHFGDGTRLSIL.

The sample holds many counts of this clonotype. V usage is TRBV20-1 and J usage is TRBJ2-2; D is unclear. The CDR3 has 15 residues. Germline CDR1 and CDR2: DFQATT and SNEGSKA (reference sequence). Trimming pared 0 bases from V and 4 bases from J, leaving 12 bases between. CDR3 sequence: CSARERPTITGELFF. Written as DNA, the CDR3 is TGCAGTGCTAGAGAGAGGCCTACCATCACCGGGGAGCTGTTTTTT.

The rearrangement links TRBV6-2 or TRBV6-3 to TRBJ1-5; D possibly corresponds to TRBD1 (6 bases). Between the trimmed V and J ends, which lost 5 bases and 6 bases, there was a span of 14 bases. The CDR3 covers 14 residues. CDR1 and CDR2 from the germline V gene are MNHEY and SVGEGT. CDR3 bases: TGTGCCAGCAGTCGCAGGGGTTTCGGTCAGCCCCAGCATTTT. This translates into CASSRRGFGQPQHF.

This clonotype was observed at least ten times. The chain carries TRBV7-2 and TRBJ2-3; 8 bases line up with TRBD2. Germline values: CDR1 SGHTA, CDR2 FQGNSA. J lost 0 bases, V lost 5 bases, and 7 bases had no gene match. The CDR3 loop spans 16 amino acids. The CDR3 sequence: CASSAPGGASTDTQYF. CDR3 nucleotide sequence: TGTGCCAGCAGCGCCCCGGGGGGGGCAAGCACAGATACGCAGTATTTT.

This clonotype turned up a few times. The genes are TRBV4-3 and TRBJ2-2; the D is unclear. In germline, CDR1 is LGHNA, CDR2 YSLEER. Deletions cut 2 bases from V and 0 bases from J, with 13 bases between. There are 17 residues in the CDR3. The CDR3 DNA is TGCGCCAGCAGCCAATTTTGGCAACTCGCGAACACCGGGGAGCTGTTTTTT. Its translation: CASSQFWQLANTGELFF.

This clonotype was seen ten or more times. The chain uses TRBV3-1 and TRBJ2-3; D is unclear. CDR1 LGHDT and CDR2 YNNKEL come from the germline V gene (reference sequence). V gave up 3 bases and J gave up 2 bases, with 0 bases separating them. There are 11 residues in the CDR3. The CDR3 sequence: CASSHTDTQYF. In DNA, the CDR3 is TGTGCCAGCAGCCACACAGATACGCAGTATTTT.

This clonotype occurred many times. This chain uses TRBV18 with TRBJ1-5, with TRBD1 identical over 8 bases. Germline V CDR1 and CDR2: KGHSH, LQKENI. The CDR3 is made up of 14 amino acids. V shed 5 bases, J shed 6 bases, and the junction held 6 bases outside the gene matches. The CDR3 loop is CASSADRAPQPQHF. The CDR3 bases are TGTGCCAGCTCAGCGGACAGGGCTCCTCAGCCCCAGCATTTT.

This clonotype was seen at least ten times. The genes are TRBV20-1 and TRBJ2-5, with D unresolved. Germline assignment: CDR1 DFQATT and CDR2 SNEGSKA (reference sequence). V shed 3 bases and J shed 3 bases, with 11 bases lying between them. There are 13 residues in the CDR3. This CDR3 reads CSASFAREETQYF. CDR3 DNA sequence: TGCAGTGCTAGCTTCGCCAGAGAAGAGACCCAGTACTTC.

V is TRBV12-3 or TRBV12-4 and J is TRBJ2-2; a weak D match, TRBD1 (6 bases). CDR3 length equals 16 residues. Deletions cut 2 bases from V and 0 bases from J, with 10 bases between. The CDR3 loop reads CASSLPTGTNTGELFF. The CDR3 DNA reads as TGTGCCAGCAGTTTACCCACAGGGACGAACACCGGGGAGCTGTTTTTT.

This clonotype was picked up many times. This chain links TRBV20-1 with TRBJ2-7; TRBD1 is a possible D gene (6 bases). Trimming took off 5 bases at V and 6 bases at J, with 14 bases between the two ends. Germline V gene data show CDR1 as DFQATT and CDR2 as SNEGSKA (reference sequence). The CDR3 sequence is 12 residues long. CDR3 protein: CSAGGREGEQYF. DNA of the CDR3: TGCAGTGCTGGGGGCAGGGAAGGCGAGCAGTACTTC.

In this sample, this clonotype turned up a few times. The rearrangement links TRBV12-3 or TRBV12-4 to TRBJ2-7, with D perhaps TRBD1 or TRBD2 (5 bases each). V was trimmed by 6 bases and J by 0 bases, leaving 21 bases between them. This CDR3 has 17 residues. Here the CDR3 DNA reads TGTGCCAGCAGCTCCTACCGAGGGACCCGTAGCTCCTACGAGCAGTACTTC. Protein: CASSSYRGTRSSYEQYF.

There are many counts of this clonotype. This chain joins TRBV18 and TRBJ2-1; possible D gene TRBD2, 5 bases. There are 14 residues in the CDR3. Germline V gene data show CDR1 as KGHSH and CDR2 as LQKENI. Trimming shortened V by 3 bases and J by 9 bases, and 15 bases separated the two germline ends. Here the CDR3 DNA reads TGTGCCAGCTCACCCCCCCCGCAAGGGAGTGAGCAGTTCTTC. Residues: CASSPPPQGSEQFF.

Remarks on this clonotype: A read error may produce the germline difference seen at one junction end. This chain links TRBV28 with TRBJ1-1, with D hard to call. The V gene's germline CDR1 is MDHEN and CDR2 SYDVKM. The CDR3 is 13 amino acids. The CDR3 region is CANSGEWYTEAFF. The CDR3 region has the DNA TGTGCCAACAGTGGAGAGTGGTACACTGAAGCTTTCTTT.

This clonotype was counted between two and nine times. The chain employs TRBV9 and TRBJ2-7; possibly TRBD1 for D (5 bases). The germline CDR1 and CDR2 sequences are SGDLS and YYNGEE. Deletions cut 2 bases from V and 2 bases from J, with 11 bases between. This CDR3 is 14 amino acids long. The CDR3 region has the DNA TGTGCCAGCAGCGTGACAGAGTATCCCTACGAGCAGTACTTC. Translating it yields CASSVTEYPYEQYF.

This clonotype was observed many times. In DNA form, the CDR3 reads TGTGCCAGCAGCCCCGTGGGGACTTGGAACAATGAGCAGTTCTTC. Its translation is CASSPVGTWNNEQFF. This chain joins TRBV27 and TRBJ2-1; maybe TRBD2 (6 bases). The CDR3 totals 15 residues. The germline V gene encodes CDR1 MNHEY and CDR2 SMNVEV (reference sequence). Trimming took 6 bases from V and 5 from J, leaving 17 bases between them.

This sequence joins TRBV10-3 and TRBJ2-7; TRBD1 aligns across 9 bases. V shed 4 bases, J shed 2 bases, and the junction held 3 bases outside the gene matches. CDR3 length: 14 amino acids. Germline V CDR1 and CDR2: ENHRY, SYGVKD. In nucleotides, the CDR3 is TGTGCCATCAGTGGGAGGGACAGGGCCTACGAGCAGTACTTC. As protein: CAISGRDRAYEQYF.

The J gene is TRBJ2-7, the V gene TRBV9, with TRBD2 identical over 7 bases. Germline lookup yields CDR1 SGDLS and CDR2 YYNGEE. With 4 bases clipped from V and 1 base from J, the junction kept 5 bases outside the gene matches. The CDR3 consists of 14 residues. This CDR3 reads CASSRISGSYEQYF. The DNA of the CDR3 is TGTGCCAGCAGCCGTATTAGCGGGTCCTACGAGCAGTACTTC.

This clonotype has a count of ten or more. The J gene is TRBJ2-1, the V gene TRBV24-1; perhaps TRBD2 as D (5 bases). Germline V gene lookup returns CDR1 KGHDR and CDR2 SFDVKD. The CDR3 spans 15 residues. The V gene lost 4 bases and the J gene lost 7 bases, with 16 bases spanning the gap. The CDR3 here is CATSDPVGRGNEQFF. CDR3 DNA: TGTGCCACCAGTGACCCCGTGGGTCGGGGAAATGAGCAGTTCTTC.